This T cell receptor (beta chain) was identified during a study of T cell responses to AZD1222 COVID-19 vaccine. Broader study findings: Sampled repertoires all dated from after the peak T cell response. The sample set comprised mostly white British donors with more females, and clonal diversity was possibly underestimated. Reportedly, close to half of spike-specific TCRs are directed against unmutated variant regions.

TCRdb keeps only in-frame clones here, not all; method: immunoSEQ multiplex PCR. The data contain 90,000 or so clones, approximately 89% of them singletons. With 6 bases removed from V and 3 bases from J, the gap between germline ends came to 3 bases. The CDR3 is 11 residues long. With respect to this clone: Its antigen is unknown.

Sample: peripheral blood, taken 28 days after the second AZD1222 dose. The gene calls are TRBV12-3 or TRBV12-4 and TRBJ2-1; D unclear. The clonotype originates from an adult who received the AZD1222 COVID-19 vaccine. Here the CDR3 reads CASRRYNEQFF. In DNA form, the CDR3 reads TGTGCCAGCAGACGCTACAATGAGCAGTTCTTC.